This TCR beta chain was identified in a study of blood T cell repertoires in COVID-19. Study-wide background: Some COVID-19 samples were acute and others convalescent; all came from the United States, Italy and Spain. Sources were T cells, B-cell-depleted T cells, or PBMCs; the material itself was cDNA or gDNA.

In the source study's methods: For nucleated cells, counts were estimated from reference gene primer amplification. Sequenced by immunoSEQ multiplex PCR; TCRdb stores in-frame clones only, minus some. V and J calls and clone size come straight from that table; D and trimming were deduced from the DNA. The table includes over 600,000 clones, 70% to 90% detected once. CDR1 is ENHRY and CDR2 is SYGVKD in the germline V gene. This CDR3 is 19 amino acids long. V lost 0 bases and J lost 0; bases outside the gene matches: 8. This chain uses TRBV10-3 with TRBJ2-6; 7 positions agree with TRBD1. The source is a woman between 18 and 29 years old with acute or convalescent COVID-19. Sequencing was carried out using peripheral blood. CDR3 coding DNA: TGTGCCATCAGTGAGTCGGAACAGGGGAGCAACTCTGGGGCCAACGTCCTGACTTTC. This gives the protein CAISESEQGSNSGANVLTF.